This T cell receptor (beta chain) comes out of a study of HIV-infected patients and healthy controls. Alpha and beta constant-region primers primed reverse transcription of approximately 460 ng RNA. Each of the alpha and beta chains got its own library through chain-specific third strand synthesis with indices. TCRdb reprocessed the 5' RACE reads via MiXCR and lists one record per CDR3 protein. The table lists fewer than 25,000 distinct CDR3 sequences, roughly 8.9% of them singletons. At least ten counts were recorded for this clonotype. Its antigen is still unknown. Whole blood was used without fractionation, so all unsorted peripheral T cells were included. The study, taken as a whole, reports: HIV-infected repertoires had significantly higher mean Gini indices than controls, possibly reflecting oligoclonality. A major limitation was that merely sixteen HIV-infected individuals were processed. In healthy controls, MAIT alpha CDR3s were common; in HIV+ repertoires, severely depleted.

The trim removed 1 base at V and 5 bases at J, leaving 7 bases unmatched. The CDR3 spans 16 residues. Germline V gene sequence: CDR1 SGDLS, CDR2 YYNGEE. This sequence joins TRBV9 and TRBJ2-2; TRBD1 agrees at 8 bases. The TCR sequence derives from an adult in good health. Sequencing was performed on blood. CDR3 in amino acids: CASSVSGQGLTGELFF. In DNA form, the CDR3 reads TGTGCCAGCAGCGTATCCGGACAGGGTTTAACCGGGGAGCTGTTTTTT.